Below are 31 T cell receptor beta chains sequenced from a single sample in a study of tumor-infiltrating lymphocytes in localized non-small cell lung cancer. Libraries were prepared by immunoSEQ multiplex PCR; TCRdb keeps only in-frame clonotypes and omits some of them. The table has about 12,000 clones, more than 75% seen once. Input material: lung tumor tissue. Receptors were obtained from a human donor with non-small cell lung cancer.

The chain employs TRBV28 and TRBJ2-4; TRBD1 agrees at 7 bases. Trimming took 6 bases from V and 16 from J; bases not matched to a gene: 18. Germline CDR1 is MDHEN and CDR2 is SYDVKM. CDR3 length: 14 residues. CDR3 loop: CASSPRARGSLHYF. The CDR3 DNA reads TGTGCCAGCAGCCCAAGGGCCAGGGGGAGCCTCCACTACTTC.

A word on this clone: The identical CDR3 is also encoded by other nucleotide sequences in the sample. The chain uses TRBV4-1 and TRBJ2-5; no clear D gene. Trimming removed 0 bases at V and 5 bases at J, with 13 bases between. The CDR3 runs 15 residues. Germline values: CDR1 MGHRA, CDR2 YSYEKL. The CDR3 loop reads CASSQDGSGSETQYF. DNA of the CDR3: TGCGCCAGCAGCCAAGACGGTTCCGGCAGTGAGACCCAGTACTTC.

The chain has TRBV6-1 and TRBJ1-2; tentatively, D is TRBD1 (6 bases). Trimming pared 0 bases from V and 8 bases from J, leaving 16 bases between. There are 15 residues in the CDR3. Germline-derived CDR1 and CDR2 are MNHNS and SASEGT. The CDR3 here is CASSEARGRFWGYTF. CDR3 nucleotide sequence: TGTGCCAGCAGTGAAGCGCGGGGGCGCTTTTGGGGCTACACCTTC.

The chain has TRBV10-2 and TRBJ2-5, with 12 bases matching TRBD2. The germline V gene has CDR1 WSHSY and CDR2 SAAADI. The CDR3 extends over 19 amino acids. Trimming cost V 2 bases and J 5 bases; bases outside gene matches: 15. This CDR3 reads CASSENLGSSGRAAETQYF. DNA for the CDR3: TGCGCCAGCAGTGAGAATTTAGGGTCTAGCGGGAGGGCCGCGGAGACCCAGTACTTC.

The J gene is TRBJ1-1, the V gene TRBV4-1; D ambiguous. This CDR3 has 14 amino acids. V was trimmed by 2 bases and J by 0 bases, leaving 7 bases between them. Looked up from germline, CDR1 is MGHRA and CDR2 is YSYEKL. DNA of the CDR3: TGCGCCAGCAGCCAAAGGGAAATGAACACTGAAGCTTTCTTT. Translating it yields CASSQREMNTEAFF.

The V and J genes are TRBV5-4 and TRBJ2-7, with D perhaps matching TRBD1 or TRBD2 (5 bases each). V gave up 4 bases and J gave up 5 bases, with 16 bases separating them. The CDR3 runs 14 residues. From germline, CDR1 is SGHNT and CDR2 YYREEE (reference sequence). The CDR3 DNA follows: TGTGCCAGCAGCGCAAAGACCGGGGCGGACGAGCAGTACTTC. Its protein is CASSAKTGADEQYF.

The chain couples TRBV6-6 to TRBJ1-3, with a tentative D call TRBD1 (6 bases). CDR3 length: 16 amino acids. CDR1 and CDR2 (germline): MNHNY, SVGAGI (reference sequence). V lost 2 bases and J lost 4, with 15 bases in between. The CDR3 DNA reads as TGTGCCAGCAGTTACGGGGGCCAGGTCGGCGGAAACACCATATATTTT. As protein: CASSYGGQVGGNTIYF.

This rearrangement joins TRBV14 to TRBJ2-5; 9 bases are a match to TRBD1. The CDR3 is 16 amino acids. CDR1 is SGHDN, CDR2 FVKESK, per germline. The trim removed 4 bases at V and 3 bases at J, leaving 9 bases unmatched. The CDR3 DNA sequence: TGTGCCAGCAGCCGGGTCGGGACAGGGAAGGAAGAGACCCAGTACTTC. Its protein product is CASSRVGTGKEETQYF.

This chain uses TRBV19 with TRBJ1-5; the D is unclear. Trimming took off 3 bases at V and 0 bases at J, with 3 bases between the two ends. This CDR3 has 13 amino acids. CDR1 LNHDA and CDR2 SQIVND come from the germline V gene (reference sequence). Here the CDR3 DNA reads TGTGCCAGTAGTATTACTAGCAATCAGCCCCAGCATTTT. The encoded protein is CASSITSNQPQHF.

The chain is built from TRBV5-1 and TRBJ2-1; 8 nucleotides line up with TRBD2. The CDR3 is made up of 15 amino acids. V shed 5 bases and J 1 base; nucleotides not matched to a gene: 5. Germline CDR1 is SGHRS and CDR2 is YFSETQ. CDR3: CASSKAGGSYNEQFF. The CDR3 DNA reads TGCGCCAGCAGTAAGGCGGGAGGTTCCTACAATGAGCAGTTCTTC.

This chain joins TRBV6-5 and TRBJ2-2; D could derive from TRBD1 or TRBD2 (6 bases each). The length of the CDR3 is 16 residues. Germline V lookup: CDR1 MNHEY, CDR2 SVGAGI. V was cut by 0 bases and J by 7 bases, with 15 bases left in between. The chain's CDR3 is CASSYSPGAQNGELFF. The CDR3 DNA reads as TGTGCCAGCAGTTACTCGCCGGGGGCGCAGAACGGGGAGCTGTTTTTT.

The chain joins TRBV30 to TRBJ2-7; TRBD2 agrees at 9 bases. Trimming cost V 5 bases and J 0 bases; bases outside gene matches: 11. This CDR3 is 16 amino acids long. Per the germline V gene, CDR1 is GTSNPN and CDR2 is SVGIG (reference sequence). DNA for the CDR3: TGTGCCTGGGGGGTAAGGGCTAGCGGGACCTCCTACGAGCAGTACTTC. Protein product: CAWGVRASGTSYEQYF.

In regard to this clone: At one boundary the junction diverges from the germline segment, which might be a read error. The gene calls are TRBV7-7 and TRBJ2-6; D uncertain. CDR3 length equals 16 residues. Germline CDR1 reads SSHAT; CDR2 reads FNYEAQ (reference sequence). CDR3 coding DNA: TGTGCTAGCACCAACTCCGGGTCCACTGGGGCCAACGTCCTGACTTTC. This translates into CASTNSGSTGANVLTF.

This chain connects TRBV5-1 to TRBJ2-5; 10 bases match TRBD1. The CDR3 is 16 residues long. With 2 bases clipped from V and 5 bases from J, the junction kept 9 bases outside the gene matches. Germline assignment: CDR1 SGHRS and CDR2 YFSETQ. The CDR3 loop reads CASSFRGQGTTETQYF. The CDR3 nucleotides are TGCGCCAGCAGCTTTAGGGGACAGGGGACAACGGAGACCCAGTACTTC. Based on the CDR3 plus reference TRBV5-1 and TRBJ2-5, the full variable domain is KAGVTQTPRYLIKTRGQQVTLSCSPISGHRSVSWYQQTPGQGLQFLFEYFSETQRNKGNFPGRFSGRQFSNSRSEMNVSTLELGDSALYLCASSFRGQGTTETQYFGPGTRLLVL.

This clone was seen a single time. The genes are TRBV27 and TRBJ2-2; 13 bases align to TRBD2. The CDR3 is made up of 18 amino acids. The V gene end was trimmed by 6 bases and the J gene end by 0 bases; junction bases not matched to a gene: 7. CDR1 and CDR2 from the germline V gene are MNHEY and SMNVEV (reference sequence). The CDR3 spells CASRPTSGRVSNTGELFF. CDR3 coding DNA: TGTGCCAGCAGGCCCACTAGCGGGAGGGTTTCGAACACCGGGGAGCTGTTTTTT.

CDR3 sequence: CASSASVDTGELFF. Here the CDR3 DNA reads TGTGCCAGCTCGGCTAGCGTTGACACCGGGGAGCTGTTTTTT. The V and J genes are TRBV6-1 and TRBJ2-2, with D tentatively TRBD2 (6 bases). The CDR3 is made up of 14 amino acids. Germline V CDR1 and CDR2: MNHNS, SASEGT. Trimming cost V 8 bases and J 3 bases, with 13 bases left between them.

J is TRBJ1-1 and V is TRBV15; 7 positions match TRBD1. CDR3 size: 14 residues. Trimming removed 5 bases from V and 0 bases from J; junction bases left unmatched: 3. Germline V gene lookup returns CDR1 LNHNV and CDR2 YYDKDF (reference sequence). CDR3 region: CATSWGQLNTEAFF. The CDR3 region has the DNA TGTGCCACCAGCTGGGGACAGTTGAACACTGAAGCTTTCTTT.

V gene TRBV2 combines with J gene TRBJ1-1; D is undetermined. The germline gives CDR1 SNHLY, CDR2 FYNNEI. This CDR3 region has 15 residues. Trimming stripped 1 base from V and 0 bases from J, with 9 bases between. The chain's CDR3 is CASSEGKAVNTEAFF. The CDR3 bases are TGTGCCAGCAGTGAAGGTAAGGCGGTGAACACTGAAGCTTTCTTT.

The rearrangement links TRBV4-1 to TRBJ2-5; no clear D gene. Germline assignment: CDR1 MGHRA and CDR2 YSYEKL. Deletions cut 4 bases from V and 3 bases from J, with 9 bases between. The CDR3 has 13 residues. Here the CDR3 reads CASSRKEEETQYF. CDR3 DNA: TGCGCCAGCAGCCGTAAAGAGGAAGAGACCCAGTACTTC.

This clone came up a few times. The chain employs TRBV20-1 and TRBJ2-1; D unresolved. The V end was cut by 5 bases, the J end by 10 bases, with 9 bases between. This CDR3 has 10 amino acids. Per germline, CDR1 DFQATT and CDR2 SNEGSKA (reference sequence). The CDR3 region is CSAPRAEQFF. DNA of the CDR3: TGCAGTGCTCCCCGAGCGGAGCAGTTCTTC.

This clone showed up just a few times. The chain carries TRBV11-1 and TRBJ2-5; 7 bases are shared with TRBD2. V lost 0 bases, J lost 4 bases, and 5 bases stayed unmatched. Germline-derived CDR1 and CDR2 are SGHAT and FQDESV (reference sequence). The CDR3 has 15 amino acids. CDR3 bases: TGTGCCAGCAGCTTAGCGGGCGGGAGAGGAGAGACCCAGTACTTC. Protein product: CASSLAGGRGETQYF.

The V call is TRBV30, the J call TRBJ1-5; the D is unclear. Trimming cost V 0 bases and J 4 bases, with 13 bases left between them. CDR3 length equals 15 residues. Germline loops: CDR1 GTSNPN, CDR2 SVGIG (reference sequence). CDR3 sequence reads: CAWSVSGVRNQPQHF. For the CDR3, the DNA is TGTGCCTGGAGTGTATCTGGGGTTCGTAATCAGCCCCAGCATTTT. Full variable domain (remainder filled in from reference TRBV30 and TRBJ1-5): SQTIHQWPATLVQPVGSPLSLECTVEGTSNPNLYWYRQAAGRGLQLLFYSVGIGQISSEVPQNLSASRPQDRQFILSSKKLLLSDSGFYLCAWSVSGVRNQPQHFGDGTRLSIL.

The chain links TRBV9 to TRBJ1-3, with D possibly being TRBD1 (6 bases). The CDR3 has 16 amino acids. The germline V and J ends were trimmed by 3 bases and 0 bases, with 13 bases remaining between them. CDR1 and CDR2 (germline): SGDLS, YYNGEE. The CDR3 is CASSAGRQASGNTIYF. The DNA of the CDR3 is TGTGCCAGCAGCGCAGGCCGACAGGCCTCTGGAAACACCATATATTTT.

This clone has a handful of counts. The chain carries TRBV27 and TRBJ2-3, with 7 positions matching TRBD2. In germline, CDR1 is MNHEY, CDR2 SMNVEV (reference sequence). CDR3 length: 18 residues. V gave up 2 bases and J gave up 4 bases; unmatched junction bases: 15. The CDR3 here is CASSLTGGFPPESDTQYF. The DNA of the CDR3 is TGTGCCAGCAGTTTAACGGGAGGATTCCCCCCGGAGTCAGATACGCAGTATTTT.

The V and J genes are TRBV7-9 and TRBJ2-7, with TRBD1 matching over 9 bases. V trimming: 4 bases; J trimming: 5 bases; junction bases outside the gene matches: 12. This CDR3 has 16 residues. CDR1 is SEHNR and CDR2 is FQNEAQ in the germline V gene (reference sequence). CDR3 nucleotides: TGTGCCAGCAGCTCTACTGGTCGGGACAGGGACCACGAGCAGTACTTC. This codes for CASSSTGRDRDHEQYF.

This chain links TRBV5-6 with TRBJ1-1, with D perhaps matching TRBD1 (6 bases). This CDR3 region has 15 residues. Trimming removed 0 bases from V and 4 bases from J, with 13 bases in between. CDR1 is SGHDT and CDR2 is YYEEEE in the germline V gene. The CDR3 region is CASSLVLRGGTEAFF. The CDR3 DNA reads TGTGCCAGCAGCTTGGTCTTGAGGGGGGGCACTGAAGCTTTCTTT.

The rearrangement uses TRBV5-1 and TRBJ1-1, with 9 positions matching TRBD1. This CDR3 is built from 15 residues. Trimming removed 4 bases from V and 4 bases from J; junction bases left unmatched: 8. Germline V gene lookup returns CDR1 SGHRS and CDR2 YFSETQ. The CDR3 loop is CASSPRTGAGTEAFF. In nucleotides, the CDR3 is TGCGCCAGCAGCCCCCGGACAGGGGCGGGCACTGAAGCTTTCTTT.

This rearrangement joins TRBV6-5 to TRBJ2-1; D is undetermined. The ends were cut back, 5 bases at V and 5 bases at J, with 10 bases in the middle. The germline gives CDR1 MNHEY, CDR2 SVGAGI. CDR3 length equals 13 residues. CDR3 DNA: TGTGCCAGCAGTCCCCGCCCGCACAATGAGCAGTTCTTC. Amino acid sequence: CASSPRPHNEQFF.

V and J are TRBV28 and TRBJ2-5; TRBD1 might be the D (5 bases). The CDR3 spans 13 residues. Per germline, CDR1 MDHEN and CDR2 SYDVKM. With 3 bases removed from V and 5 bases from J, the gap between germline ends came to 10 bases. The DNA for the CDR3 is TGTGCCAGCAGTTTCAGTCACAGGGAGACCCAGTACTTC. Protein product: CASSFSHRETQYF.

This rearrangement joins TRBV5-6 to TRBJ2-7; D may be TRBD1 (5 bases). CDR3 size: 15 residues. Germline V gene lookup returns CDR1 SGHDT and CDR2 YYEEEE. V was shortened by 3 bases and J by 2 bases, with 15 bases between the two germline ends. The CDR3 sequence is CASSSVLDRAYEQYF. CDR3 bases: TGTGCCAGCAGCTCGGTGTTAGACAGAGCCTACGAGCAGTACTTC.

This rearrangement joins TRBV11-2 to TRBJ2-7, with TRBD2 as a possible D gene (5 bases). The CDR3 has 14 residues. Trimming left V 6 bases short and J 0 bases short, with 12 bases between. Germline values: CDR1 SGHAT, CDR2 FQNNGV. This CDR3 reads CASRPDWSSYEQYF. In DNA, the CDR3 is TGTGCCAGCAGGCCGGACTGGAGCTCCTACGAGCAGTACTTC. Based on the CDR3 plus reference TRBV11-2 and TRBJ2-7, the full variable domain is EAGVAQSPRYKIIEKRQSVAFWCNPISGHATLYWYQQILGQGPKLLIQFQNNGVVDDSQLPKDRFSAERLKGVDSTLKIQPAKLEDSAVYLCASRPDWSSYEQYFGPGTRLTVT.